This T cell receptor (beta chain) was obtained from a study of T cell responses to AZD1222 COVID-19 vaccine. General observations from the study: As reported, nearly half of all spike-specific TCRs target variant regions that are unmutated. Repertoires were sampled only after the peak T cell response. Seropositive status at baseline applied to only 5 to 7 AZD1222 recipients.

Profiled with immunoSEQ multiplex PCR; TCRdb holds only in-frame clones, not every one. Among fewer than 120,000 clones listed, around 81% were seen once. Between the trimmed V and J ends, which lost 1 base and 1 base, there was a span of 10 bases. Looked up from germline, CDR1 is SGHDN and CDR2 is FVKESK. This CDR3 has 16 amino acids. Worth noting for this clone: Antigen unknown.

The receptor's source is an adult in good health. Sequenced material: peripheral blood, taken on day 0 of AZD1222 vaccination. The chain carries TRBV14 and TRBJ2-2; no firm D call. This chain's CDR3 is CASSQVERRNTGELFF. The CDR3 nucleotides read TGTGCCAGCAGCCAAGTTGAGAGGCGGAACACCGGGGAGCTGTTTTTT.